The clone carrying this T cell receptor (beta chain) showed up just a few times. The sample originates from a study of immune reconstitution after stem cell transplant in scleroderma. Germline values: CDR1 MNHEY, CDR2 SVGAGI. V lost 7 bases to trimming and J lost 5 bases; unmatched junction nucleotides: 10. The CDR3 covers 15 residues. TCRdb reprocessed the RT-PCR reads via MiXCR and lists one record per CDR3 protein. The sample includes about 2,600 distinct CDR3 sequences, 6.4% of them seen just once. The chain joins TRBV6-5 to TRBJ2-7; TRBD2 aligns across 11 bases. Sampling was done before or after autologous hematopoietic stem cell transplantation (not recorded which). This clonotype was obtained from a female donor with systemic sclerosis. As DNA, the CDR3 is TGTGCCAGCAAATCCGTGGGACTAGCGGTGAACGAGCAGTACTTC. As protein: CASKSVGLAVNEQYF.